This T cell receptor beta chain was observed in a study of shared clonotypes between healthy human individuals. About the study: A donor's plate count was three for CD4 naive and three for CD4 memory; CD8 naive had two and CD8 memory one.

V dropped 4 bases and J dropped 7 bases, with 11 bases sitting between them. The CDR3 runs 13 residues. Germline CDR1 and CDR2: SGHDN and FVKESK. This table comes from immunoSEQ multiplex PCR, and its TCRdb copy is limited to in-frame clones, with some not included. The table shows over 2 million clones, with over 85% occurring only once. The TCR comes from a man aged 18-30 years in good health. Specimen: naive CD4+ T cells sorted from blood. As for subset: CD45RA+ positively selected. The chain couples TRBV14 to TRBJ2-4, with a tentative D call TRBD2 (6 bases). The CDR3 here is CASSPSGDNIQYF. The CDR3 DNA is TGTGCCAGCAGCCCATCGGGAGATAACATTCAGTACTTC.